The 30 T cell receptor beta chains below come from one sample, sequenced in a study of blood T cell repertoires in COVID-19. Assay used: immunoSEQ multiplex PCR; TCRdb lists only in-frame clones, some missing. The sample has fewer than 500,000 clones; roughly 88% are singletons. Material for sequencing was PBMCs or T cells enriched from blood (not recorded which). These receptors originate from a woman between 25 and 40 years old with acute COVID-19.

This chain connects TRBV28 to TRBJ1-2; possibly TRBD1 for D (5 bases). Germline V gives CDR1 MDHEN, CDR2 SYDVKM. The CDR3 spans 12 residues. V was cut by 1 base and J by 11 bases, with 11 bases left in between. The CDR3 bases are TGTGCCAGCAGTTTATTCCCAGGGCAATACACCTTC. Translation: CASSLFPGQYTF.

CDR3 bases: TGTGCCAGCAGCTTCCTGACAGCTGGTAATGAGCAGTTCTTC. This gives the protein CASSFLTAGNEQFF. This chain connects TRBV5-5 to TRBJ2-1; possibly TRBD1 for D (5 bases). V dropped 2 bases and J dropped 7 bases, with 13 bases sitting between them. The CDR3 runs to 14 residues. CDR1 and CDR2 (germline): SGHKS, YYEKEE (reference sequence).

This chain uses TRBV7-3 with TRBJ2-1; unclear D gene. V lost 3 bases and J lost 4, with 7 bases in between. The CDR3 runs 13 residues. The germline CDR1 and CDR2 sequences are SGHTA and FQGTGA. In DNA form, the CDR3 reads TGTGCCAGCAGCTTCACAGAATACAATGAGCAGTTCTTC. Its translation is CASSFTEYNEQFF.

This sequence joins TRBV27 and TRBJ1-4; D might be TRBD1 (5 bases). The CDR3 contains 16 residues. Trimming shortened V by 6 bases and J by 3 bases, and 17 bases separated the two germline ends. Germline values: CDR1 MNHEY, CDR2 SMNVEV (reference sequence). The CDR3 DNA reads as TGTGCCAGCAGCCTATCAGGGATCGTGTCTAATGAAAAACTGTTTTTT. It encodes CASSLSGIVSNEKLFF. The full variable domain, with the rest looked up from reference TRBV27 and TRBJ1-4, is EAQVTQNPRYLITVTGKKLTVTCSQNMNHEYMSWYRQDPGLGLRQIYYSMNVEVTDKGDVPEGYKVSRKEKRNFPLILESPSPNQTSLYFCASSLSGIVSNEKLFFGSGTQLSVL.

The chain employs TRBV5-6 and TRBJ1-1; D ambiguous. Trimming left V 0 bases short and J 4 bases short, with 7 bases between. The CDR3 has 13 residues. From germline, CDR1 is SGHDT and CDR2 YYEEEE. The DNA of the CDR3 is TGTGCCAGCAGCTTGGCCAGAATCACTGAAGCTTTCTTT. Its translation is CASSLARITEAFF.

This clone came up once. In nucleotides, the CDR3 is TGTGCCTGGAGTCCTTGGGGGGGCAATCAGCCCCAGCATTTT. Its translation: CAWSPWGGNQPQHF. The chain recombines TRBV30 with TRBJ1-5; maybe TRBD1 (5 bases). Germline CDR1 is GTSNPN and CDR2 is SVGIG (reference sequence). Trimming took 2 bases from V and 2 from J, leaving 10 bases between them. This CDR3 contains 14 residues.

The CDR3 is CASSLETGNNSPLHF. CDR3 DNA sequence: TGTGCCAGCAGTTTAGAAACGGGGAATAATTCACCCCTCCACTTT. The rearrangement uses TRBV27 and TRBJ1-6; D gene ambiguous. V was trimmed by 2 bases and J by 5 bases, leaving 10 bases between them. CDR3 length: 15 amino acids. Germline CDR1 MNHEY, CDR2 SMNVEV (reference sequence).

This chain uses TRBV5-4 with TRBJ2-2, with 7 bases that match TRBD1. The germline V gene encodes CDR1 SGHNT and CDR2 YYREEE (reference sequence). J lost 1 base, V lost 4 bases, and 7 bases had no gene match. The CDR3 has 16 amino acids. The CDR3 region has the DNA TGTGCCAGCAGCACAAAAACAGGGGAGAACACCGGGGAGCTGTTTTTT. Protein sequence: CASSTKTGENTGELFF.

The chain links TRBV25-1 to TRBJ2-3, with 9 bases aligning to TRBD2. The CDR3 covers 17 residues. J gave up 3 bases and V 2 bases, and 9 bases lay outside the gene matches. Germline values: CDR1 MGHDK, CDR2 SYGVNS. Here the CDR3 reads CASSEGSGGGATDTQYF. The CDR3 bases are TGTGCCAGCAGTGAAGGTAGTGGCGGGGGGGCGACAGATACGCAGTATTTT.

The gene calls are TRBV12-3 or TRBV12-4 and TRBJ2-7; 7 nucleotides match TRBD1. The CDR3 consists of 13 residues. Trimming removed 4 bases from V and 5 bases from J; junction bases left unmatched: 5. The CDR3 here is CASSSGQLHEQYF. In nucleotides, the CDR3 is TGTGCCAGCAGTTCGGGACAGTTACACGAGCAGTACTTC.

This clone was picked up a small number of times. V gene TRBV4-1 combines with J gene TRBJ1-5, with 7 bases identical to TRBD1. CDR3 length: 15 amino acids. Germline CDR1 reads MGHRA; CDR2 reads YSYEKL. V lost 2 bases to trimming and J lost 7 bases; unmatched junction nucleotides: 8. CDR3 loop: CASSQRAGGRQPQHF. The CDR3, as DNA: TGCGCCAGCAGCCAAAGGGCAGGGGGTCGACAGCCCCAGCATTTT.

This rearrangement joins TRBV5-1 to TRBJ1-3; 8 bases line up with TRBD1. V dropped 6 bases and J dropped 8; count of bases not matched to a gene: 13. Germline CDR1 reads SGHRS; CDR2 reads YFSETQ. The CDR3 totals 15 residues. The CDR3 is CASTAGQGRPDTIYF. CDR3 coding DNA: TGCGCCAGCACCGCCGGACAGGGCCGTCCAGACACCATATATTTT. Variable domain in full (rest from reference TRBV5-1 and TRBJ1-3): KAGVTQTPRYLIKTRGQQVTLSCSPISGHRSVSWYQQTPGQGLQFLFEYFSETQRNKGNFPGRFSGRQFSNSRSEMNVSTLELGDSALYLCASTAGQGRPDTIYFGEGSWLTVV.

CDR3 in amino acids: CASSTRGGYTDTQYF. For the CDR3, the DNA is TGCGCCAGCAGCACACGGGGGGGCTATACAGATACGCAGTATTTT. V gene TRBV5-1 combines with J gene TRBJ2-3; 8 nucleotides line up with TRBD2. The CDR3 has 15 amino acids. Germline V gene lookup returns CDR1 SGHRS and CDR2 YFSETQ. J lost 3 bases, V lost 4 bases, and 7 bases had no gene match.

The genes are TRBV5-1 and TRBJ1-2, with D perhaps TRBD1 (5 bases). V lost 5 bases and J lost 2, with 16 bases in between. The CDR3 contains 15 residues. CDR1 is SGHRS, CDR2 YFSETQ, per germline. The CDR3 DNA is TGCGCCAGCAGTCCATCCCAAGGGGCGAACTATGGCTACACCTTC. It yields the protein CASSPSQGANYGYTF.

This sequence joins TRBV5-6 and TRBJ1-4; the D is unclear. V lost 1 base and J 3 bases, leaving 13 bases between the germline ends. Germline V gene sequence: CDR1 SGHDT, CDR2 YYEEEE. This CDR3 region has 16 residues. CDR3 DNA sequence: TGTGCCAGCAGCTTGCTGTATTCAGAATCTAATGAAAAACTGTTTTTT. Translated, it gives CASSLLYSESNEKLFF.

DNA for the CDR3: TGTGCCAGCAGCCGCGGGGGGGGTAGGACAGATACGCAGTATTTT. Encoded protein: CASSRGGGRTDTQYF. J is TRBJ2-3 and V is TRBV3-1 (or the pseudogene TRBV3-2), with 9 bases aligning to TRBD2. Germline-derived CDR1 and CDR2 are LGHDT and YNNKEL (reference sequence). V shed 4 bases, J shed 3 bases, and the junction held 5 bases outside the gene matches. CDR3 length equals 15 residues.

This sequence joins TRBV7-9 and TRBJ2-2; D is perhaps TRBD1 (7 bases). This CDR3 spans 13 amino acids. The V gene lost 5 bases and the J gene lost 9 bases, with 13 bases spanning the gap. CDR1 and CDR2 (germline): SEHNR, FQNEAQ (reference sequence). CDR3 protein: CASSGGTAWELFF. In DNA, the CDR3 is TGTGCCAGCAGCGGAGGGACAGCCTGGGAGCTGTTTTTT.

The gene calls are TRBV6-5 and TRBJ1-4, with 9 bases that match TRBD1. The V and J ends lost 6 bases and 2 bases, in that order; junction bases with no gene match: 4. Germline V CDR1 and CDR2: MNHEY, SVGAGI. The CDR3 is made up of 15 amino acids. CDR3 sequence (DNA): TGTGCCAGCAGCAATACAGGGGGCACTAATGAAAAACTGTTTTTT. It is translated as CASSNTGGTNEKLFF.

The chain uses TRBV6-1 and TRBJ1-5, with D uncertain. Per germline, CDR1 MNHNS and CDR2 SASEGT. The V and J ends lost 3 bases and 0 bases respectively, with 6 bases between them. This CDR3 contains 14 residues. The CDR3 loop is CASSEADSNQPQHF. The CDR3 DNA is TGTGCCAGCAGTGAGGCAGATAGCAATCAGCCCCAGCATTTT.

The CDR3 DNA reads TGCGCCAGCAGCCCAGGCAACAGGGTAGACTATGGCTACACCTTC. Translation: CASSPGNRVDYGYTF. J is TRBJ1-2 and V is TRBV4-1; weak D call: TRBD1 (6 bases). V lost 4 bases, J lost 3 bases, and 15 bases lay in between. The CDR3 is 15 amino acids. Per germline, CDR1 MGHRA and CDR2 YSYEKL.

This rearrangement joins TRBV5-1 to TRBJ2-7, with TRBD2 as a possible D gene (6 bases). The V end lost 5 bases, the J end lost 3 bases, and 15 bases lay between the germline ends. Germline V lookup: CDR1 SGHRS, CDR2 YFSETQ. This CDR3 has 14 residues. Written as DNA, the CDR3 is TGCGCCAGCAGTACGTCAGGAGGGGTCTACGAGCAGTACTTC. Translation gives CASSTSGGVYEQYF.

The rearrangement uses TRBV3-1 (or the pseudogene TRBV3-2) and TRBJ1-1, with 7 bases matching TRBD1. The CDR3 covers 16 residues. The junction had 6 bases not matched to a gene; V was cut back by 2 bases and J by 0 bases. Germline values: CDR1 LGHDT, CDR2 YNNKEL (reference sequence). Here the CDR3 DNA reads TGTGCCAGCAGCCAAATCGTCGGGACAGTGAACACTGAAGCTTTCTTT. Translation: CASSQIVGTVNTEAFF.

This clone was observed a few times. J is TRBJ2-7 and V is TRBV7-2, with a tentative D call TRBD2 (5 bases). Trimming cost V 1 base and J 2 bases, with 9 bases left between them. Germline CDR1 reads SGHTA; CDR2 reads FQGNSA. The CDR3 length is 14 residues. CDR3 in amino acids: CASSLDGDPYEQYF. The CDR3 region has the DNA TGTGCCAGCAGCTTAGACGGGGATCCCTACGAGCAGTACTTC.

A single count supports this clone. V is TRBV9 and J is TRBJ2-7; 11 positions match TRBD2. Germline-derived CDR1 and CDR2 are SGDLS and YYNGEE. The J segment lost 6 bases and the V segment lost 3 bases, leaving 2 bases of the junction unmatched. The CDR3 is made up of 13 amino acids. CDR3: CASSGLAGSEQYF. The CDR3 nucleotides are TGTGCCAGCAGCGGACTAGCGGGGTCCGAGCAGTACTTC.

The V call is TRBV5-1, the J call TRBJ2-7; 10 nucleotides line up with TRBD1. The CDR3 length is 14 residues. The junction had 0 bases not matched to a gene; V was cut back by 0 bases and J by 3 bases. From germline, CDR1 is SGHRS and CDR2 YFSETQ. CDR3 DNA: TGCGCCAGCAGCTTGGGGGACAGGGGCTACGAGCAGTACTTC. Protein product: CASSLGDRGYEQYF.

This chain connects TRBV19 to TRBJ1-1, with D perhaps matching TRBD1 (6 bases). The CDR3 totals 15 residues. Between the trimmed V and J ends, which lost 5 bases and 4 bases, there was a span of 17 bases. Germline V gives CDR1 LNHDA, CDR2 SQIVND (reference sequence). CDR3 DNA sequence: TGTGCCAGTAGTCCTAGGGGAGGGGGGGTCACTGAAGCTTTCTTT. It specifies CASSPRGGGVTEAFF. Based on the CDR3 plus reference TRBV19 and TRBJ1-1, the full variable domain is DGGITQSPKYLFRKEGQNVTLSCEQNLNHDAMYWYRQDPGQGLRLIYYSQIVNDFQKGDIAEGYSVSREKKESFPLTVTSAQKNPTAFYLCASSPRGGGVTEAFFGQGTRLTVV.

The J gene is TRBJ1-1, the V gene TRBV5-1, with 9 nucleotides matching TRBD1. The germline V gene encodes CDR1 SGHRS and CDR2 YFSETQ. Trimming took 5 bases from V and 1 from J; bases not matched to a gene: 12. This CDR3 has 17 residues. CDR3 amino acids: CASSFSPGTGTNTEAFF. The CDR3 bases are TGCGCCAGCAGTTTTTCGCCCGGGACAGGGACGAACACTGAAGCTTTCTTT.

The J gene is TRBJ1-5, the V gene TRBV9; TRBD1 matches 9 bases. Germline assignment: CDR1 SGDLS and CDR2 YYNGEE. With V trimmed by 10 bases and J by 6 bases, 5 bases remained unmatched. CDR3 length: 12 residues. This chain's CDR3 is CAEKQGAQPQHF. DNA of the CDR3: TGTGCCGAAAAACAGGGGGCTCAGCCCCAGCATTTT.

This clone occurred once. The chain is built from TRBV7-9 and TRBJ2-3; D is unresolved. The CDR3 is 12 amino acids. With 1 base removed from V and 6 bases from J, the gap between germline ends came to 5 bases. Germline loops: CDR1 SEHNR, CDR2 FQNEAQ (reference sequence). The CDR3 DNA follows: TGTGCCAGCAGCTTAGTGTCGGATACGCAGTATTTT. It codes for CASSLVSDTQYF.

This chain links TRBV7-2 with TRBJ1-2; D is possibly TRBD1 (5 bases). The CDR3 extends over 13 amino acids. Germline CDR1 reads SGHTA; CDR2 reads FQGNSA. Trimming removed 3 bases from V and 3 bases from J, with 8 bases in between. The CDR3 nucleotides are TGTGCCAGCAGCTTGCAGGGCGACTATGGCTACACCTTC. It translates to CASSLQGDYGYTF. The variable domain in full, with the rest retrieved from reference TRBV7-2 and TRBJ1-2, is GAGVSQSPSNKVTEKGKDVELRCDPISGHTALYWYRQSLGQGLEFLIYFQGNSAPDKSGLPSDRFSAERTGGSVSTLTIQRTQQEDSAVYLCASSLQGDYGYTFGSGTRLTVV.